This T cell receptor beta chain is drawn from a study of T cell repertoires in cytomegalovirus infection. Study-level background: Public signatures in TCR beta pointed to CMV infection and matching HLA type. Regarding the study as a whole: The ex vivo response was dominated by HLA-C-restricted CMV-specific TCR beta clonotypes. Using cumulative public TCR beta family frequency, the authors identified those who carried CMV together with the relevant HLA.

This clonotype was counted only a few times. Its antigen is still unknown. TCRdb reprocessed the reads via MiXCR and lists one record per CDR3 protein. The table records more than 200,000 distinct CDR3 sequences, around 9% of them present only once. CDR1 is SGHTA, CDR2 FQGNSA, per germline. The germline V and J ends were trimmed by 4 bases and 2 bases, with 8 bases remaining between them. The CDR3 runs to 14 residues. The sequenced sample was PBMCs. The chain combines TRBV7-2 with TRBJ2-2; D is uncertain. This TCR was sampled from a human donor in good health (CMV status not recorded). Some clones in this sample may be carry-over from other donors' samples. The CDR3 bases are TGTGCCAGCAGCTCAGGCCACAACACCGGGGAGCTGTTTTTT. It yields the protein CASSSGHNTGELFF.